Listed here are 8 T cell receptor beta chains from one sample, sequenced in a study of cytomegalovirus exposure and HLA in healthy donors. 13 Jbeta primers and 60 Vbeta primers were used for the PCR. The protocol was immunoSEQ multiplex PCR, while the TCRdb copy is restricted to in-frame clones and leaves out a portion. The table records about 150,000 clones, approximately 80% of them present only once. Sequencing input: PBMCs. Receptors were obtained from a woman aged 40 to 50 in good health and CMV-seronegative.

This clone was seen more than once but under ten times. The gene calls are TRBV28 and TRBJ2-5, with a tentative D call TRBD2 (7 bases). V shed 4 bases and J shed 7 bases, with 13 bases lying between them. The CDR3 covers 13 residues. CDR1 MDHEN and CDR2 SYDVKM come from the germline V gene. This CDR3 is CASSSGGLGTQYF. The CDR3 nucleotides read TGTGCCAGCAGTTCCGGGGGGCTGGGGACCCAGTACTTC.

The chain has TRBV4-1 and TRBJ1-2; 8 bases align to TRBD1. V was clipped by 0 bases and J by 2 bases; unmatched bases: 11. Germline V gives CDR1 MGHRA, CDR2 YSYEKL. The CDR3 consists of 18 residues. CDR3 in DNA: TGCGCCAGCAGCCAAGATGGCCCCGACAGGGGACAAAACTATGGCTACACCTTC. It specifies CASSQDGPDRGQNYGYTF.

V and J are TRBV7-2 and TRBJ2-7; 9 bases match TRBD2. There are 15 residues in the CDR3. Losses at the gene ends were 2 bases for V and 9 bases for J; bases not matched to a gene: 11. Germline loops: CDR1 SGHTA, CDR2 FQGNSA. The CDR3 region has the DNA TGTGCCAGCAGCTTACCGTCTAGCGGGATTCTTTGGCAGTACTTC. This gives the protein CASSLPSSGILWQYF.

The sample holds one count of this clone. V usage is TRBV2 and J usage is TRBJ1-5; 11 bases match TRBD1. Unmatched junction bases numbered 6, after V lost 7 bases and J lost 7 bases. The V gene's germline CDR1 is SNHLY and CDR2 FYNNEI. This CDR3 is built from 14 residues. CDR3 sequence reads: CASTGQGAWQPQHF. The CDR3 DNA is TGTGCCAGCACCGGACAGGGGGCCTGGCAGCCCCAGCATTTT.

This clone has just a few counts. This chain connects TRBV5-1 to TRBJ2-5, with D maybe TRBD1 (5 bases). CDR3 length: 14 residues. Germline assignment: CDR1 SGHRS and CDR2 YFSETQ. V gave up 0 bases and J gave up 2 bases, with 8 bases separating them. This CDR3 is CASSLGGFQETQYF. The CDR3 region has the DNA TGCGCCAGCAGCTTGGGGGGCTTTCAAGAGACCCAGTACTTC.

The rearrangement links TRBV5-1 to TRBJ2-3; TRBD2 aligns across 8 bases. The CDR3 has 14 residues. The germline CDR1 and CDR2 sequences are SGHRS and YFSETQ. J gave up 5 bases and V 0 bases, and 2 bases lay outside the gene matches. Written as DNA, the CDR3 is TGCGCCAGCAGCTTGGATCTAGCGGGAGATACGCAGTATTTT. This encodes CASSLDLAGDTQYF.

The rearrangement uses TRBV2 and TRBJ2-7; D perhaps matches TRBD1 (6 bases). The CDR3 has 14 residues. From germline, CDR1 is SNHLY and CDR2 FYNNEI. The ends were cut back, 5 bases at V and 4 bases at J, with 15 bases in the middle. The CDR3 spells CASSTLTGSYEQYF. The CDR3 region has the DNA TGTGCCAGCAGTACGTTGACAGGATCGTACGAGCAGTACTTC.

V usage is TRBV2 and J usage is TRBJ1-5; D perhaps matches TRBD1 (5 bases). The CDR3 sequence is 14 residues long. V was pared by 6 bases and J by 6 bases, with 15 bases between. The germline gives CDR1 SNHLY, CDR2 FYNNEI. The CDR3 DNA reads TGTGCCAGCAGGGGGGGTAGCTATGTTCAGCCCCAGCATTTT. It translates to CASRGGSYVQPQHF.